This TCR beta chain was recorded in a study of blood T cell repertoires in COVID-19. The wider study: Spain, Italy and the United States supplied samples that represented acute and convalescent COVID-19. T cells, B-cell-depleted T cells, or PBMCs supplied cDNA or gDNA.

Germline trimming cut 0 bases from V and 5 bases from J; bases unmatched to any gene: 4. This CDR3 has 15 residues. CDR1 is ENHRY, CDR2 SYGVKD, per germline. Sequenced by immunoSEQ multiplex PCR; TCRdb stores in-frame clones only, minus some. Of approximately 140,000 clones listed, about 85% were seen once; the top ten hold about 9.6%. This sequence was found in a middle-aged man with active or convalescent COVID-19. Sequenced sample: peripheral blood. The V call is TRBV10-3, the J call TRBJ1-5; 7 bases map to TRBD1. The DNA for the CDR3 is TGTGCCATCAGTGAGTCGAGGGACAGATATCAGCCCCAGCATTTT. This translates into CAISESRDRYQPQHF.